These 25 T cell receptor beta chains came from one sample sequenced in a study of cytomegalovirus exposure and HLA in healthy donors. The PCR used 60 Vbeta and 13 Jbeta primers. Clones were read by immunoSEQ multiplex PCR, and TCRdb kept only the in-frame ones, dropping some. The table has approximately 160,000 clones, 68% seen once. Material: PBMCs. The source of these receptors is a man in his fifties in good health and CMV-seronegative.

The chain is built from TRBV7-9 and TRBJ1-2; possible D gene TRBD1, 5 bases. Trimming pared 5 bases from V and 1 base from J, leaving 14 bases between. In germline, CDR1 is SEHNR, CDR2 FQNEAQ (reference sequence). The CDR3 loop spans 15 amino acids. CDR3 sequence: CASSVGRGGNYGYTF. CDR3 coding DNA: TGTGCCAGCAGCGTAGGGAGGGGAGGTAACTATGGCTACACCTTC.

This sequence joins TRBV15 and TRBJ2-1; D is perhaps TRBD1 (5 bases). The V gene's germline CDR1 is LNHNV and CDR2 YYDKDF (reference sequence). This CDR3 is built from 15 residues. The ends were cut back, 1 base at V and 5 bases at J, with 12 bases in the middle. The CDR3 nucleotides read TGTGCCACCAGCAGAGGACAGCCATTCAACAATGAGCAGTTCTTC. Translated: CATSRGQPFNNEQFF.

This clone turned up a few times. The chain combines TRBV4-1 with TRBJ2-5, with 9 bases fitting TRBD2. This CDR3 is 19 amino acids long. J gave up 5 bases and V 3 bases, and 19 bases lay outside the gene matches. CDR1 is MGHRA, CDR2 YSYEKL, per germline. The DNA of the CDR3 is TGCGCCAGCAGCCACCTGACGAAGGTAGCGGGGGCCCTACGGGAGACCCAGTACTTC. It encodes CASSHLTKVAGALRETQYF.

This clone was counted only a few times. The V call is TRBV25-1, the J call TRBJ2-2; 8 nucleotides line up with TRBD2. Trimming cost V 7 bases and J 6 bases; bases outside gene matches: 10. Germline V CDR1 and CDR2: MGHDK, SYGVNS. CDR3 length equals 15 residues. CDR3 DNA sequence: TGTGCCAGCAAAGCCAGCGGGGGTTATCCCGGGGAGCTGTTTTTT. Protein: CASKASGGYPGELFF.

The rearrangement links TRBV6-1 to TRBJ1-1; TRBD1 matches at 11 bases. CDR3 length: 13 amino acids. The junction had 4 bases not matched to a gene; V was cut back by 5 bases and J by 8 bases. Germline V gene data show CDR1 as MNHNS and CDR2 as SASEGT. CDR3 in DNA: TGTGCCAGCAGTTGGACAGGGGGCGTGGAAGCTTTCTTT. This sequence encodes CASSWTGGVEAFF.

This clone was observed a single time. The rearrangement links TRBV10-3 to TRBJ2-7; 7 bases map to TRBD1. J was trimmed by 1 base and V by 4 bases; bases with no gene match: 4. Germline CDR1 and CDR2: ENHRY and SYGVKD. The CDR3 spans 14 residues. CDR3 in DNA: TGTGCCATCAGTGGGACAGGTCAATCCTACGAGCAGTACTTC. Protein sequence: CAISGTGQSYEQYF.

This clone has just one count. This chain uses TRBV5-4 with TRBJ2-7; 11 positions agree with TRBD1. Trimming took 3 bases from V and 5 from J; bases not matched to a gene: 7. The germline V gene encodes CDR1 SGHNT and CDR2 YYREEE (reference sequence). CDR3 length: 15 amino acids. CDR3 coding DNA: TGTGCCAGCAGCTCCCGGGACAGGGGGTACCACGAGCAGTACTTC. Amino acid sequence: CASSSRDRGYHEQYF.

This clone has more than one count but fewer than ten. V and J are TRBV4-3 and TRBJ1-1, with unresolved D. V lost 0 bases, J lost 4 bases, and 15 bases lay in between. The CDR3 sequence is 16 residues long. CDR1 and CDR2 (germline): LGHNA, YSLEER. In DNA form, the CDR3 reads TGCGCCAGCAGCCAAGACTTTGGTCTATGGAGCACTGAAGCTTTCTTT. This sequence encodes CASSQDFGLWSTEAFF.

The V and J genes are TRBV6-1 and TRBJ1-1; the D gene is possibly TRBD1 (5 bases). V was trimmed by 10 bases and J by 5 bases, leaving 20 bases between them. This CDR3 contains 14 residues. CDR1 is MNHNS, CDR2 SASEGT, per germline. The CDR3 region is CATTRGSAGTEAFF. For the CDR3, the DNA is TGTGCCACCACGCGGGGGTCCGCGGGGACTGAAGCTTTCTTT.

The V gene is TRBV28, the J gene TRBJ2-7, with TRBD2 matching over 7 bases. Trimming at V came to 3 bases and at J to 0 bases, leaving 5 bases not matched to a gene. In germline, CDR1 is MDHEN, CDR2 SYDVKM. The CDR3 has 15 amino acids. CDR3 DNA: TGTGCCAGCAGTTTTGGGGGACTACCCTCCTACGAGCAGTACTTC. Its translation: CASSFGGLPSYEQYF. The whole variable domain, filled in from reference TRBV28 and TRBJ2-7, reads DVKVTQSSRYLVKRTGEKVFLECVQDMDHENMFWYRQDPGLGLRLIYFSYDVKMKEKGDIPEGYSVSREKKERFSLILESASTNQTSMYLCASSFGGLPSYEQYFGPGTRLTVT.

The rearrangement links TRBV7-9 to TRBJ2-1; 8 bases match TRBD1. The CDR3 runs 14 residues. Losses at the gene ends were 8 bases for V and 4 bases for J; bases not matched to a gene: 7. CDR1 is SEHNR and CDR2 is FQNEAQ in the germline V gene (reference sequence). The CDR3: CASGSDRGYNEQFF. As DNA, the CDR3 is TGTGCCAGCGGCTCCGACAGGGGATACAATGAGCAGTTCTTC. Together with reference TRBV7-9 and TRBJ2-1, the CDR3 gives the full variable domain: DTGVSQNPRHKITKRGQNVTFRCDPISEHNRLYWYRQTLGQGPEFLTYFQNEAQLEKSRLLSDRFSAERPKGSFSTLEIQRTEQGDSAMYLCASGSDRGYNEQFFGPGTRLTVL.

Of note for this clone: At the DNA level, this CDR3 is encoded by other sequences in the same sample as well. The chain uses TRBV28 and TRBJ1-3; no clear D. CDR3 length equals 12 residues. Germline assignment: CDR1 MDHEN and CDR2 SYDVKM. Trimming took 4 bases from V and 4 from J, leaving 5 bases between them. The chain's CDR3 is CASSSPGNTIYF. DNA of the CDR3: TGTGCCAGCAGTTCCCCAGGAAACACCATATATTTT.

There are a few counts of this clone. This chain joins TRBV5-1 and TRBJ2-3; D perhaps matches TRBD1 (6 bases). The germline gives CDR1 SGHRS, CDR2 YFSETQ. The CDR3 spans 15 residues. V was clipped by 4 bases and J by 2 bases, with 14 bases between them. CDR3 sequence: CASSPTGTPTDTQYF. CDR3 sequence (DNA): TGCGCCAGCAGCCCTACAGGGACCCCCACAGATACGCAGTATTTT.

CDR3 protein: CASSRPGQGRYEQYF. The CDR3 DNA follows: TGTGCCAGCAGTAGACCGGGACAGGGGAGGTACGAGCAGTACTTC. The V and J genes are TRBV6-1 and TRBJ2-7; 10 bases agree with TRBD1. Trimming removed 5 bases from V and 4 bases from J; junction bases left unmatched: 8. CDR3 size: 15 residues. CDR1 and CDR2 from the germline V gene are MNHNS and SASEGT.

Points on this clone: Other DNA sequences in the sample encode the same CDR3. The DNA of the CDR3 is TGTGCCAGCAGTGGACAGGGCAATCAGCCCCAGCATTTT. Translation: CASSGQGNQPQHF. The V and J genes are TRBV7-2 and TRBJ1-5, with 7 bases that match TRBD1. V trimming: 6 bases; J trimming: 2 bases; junction bases outside the gene matches: 1. This CDR3 has 13 residues. Germline CDR1 reads SGHTA; CDR2 reads FQGNSA.

CDR3 DNA: TGCGCCAGCAGCTTGAATGGGCCCGGCACTGAAGCTTTCTTT. This gives the protein CASSLNGPGTEAFF. The rearrangement joins TRBV5-1 to TRBJ1-1; no definite D call. The CDR3 is made up of 14 amino acids. V dropped 1 base and J dropped 4 bases, with 11 bases sitting between them. Looked up from germline, CDR1 is SGHRS and CDR2 is YFSETQ.

V usage is TRBV19 and J usage is TRBJ1-5; 8 bases are a match to TRBD1. J lost 6 bases, V lost 6 bases, and 1 base had no gene match. Germline loops: CDR1 LNHDA, CDR2 SQIVND (reference sequence). This CDR3 comprises 12 residues. CDR3 in amino acids: CASRQGVQPQHF. In DNA form, the CDR3 reads TGTGCCAGTAGACAGGGGGTTCAGCCCCAGCATTTT.

A note on this clone: An end of the junction differs from the germline gene, which may be a read error. The chain carries TRBV11-2 and TRBJ2-7; tentative D call: TRBD2 (6 bases). Germline values: CDR1 SGHAT, CDR2 FQNNGV. The CDR3 runs to 15 residues. The CDR3 loop reads CASSLDSRGFYEQYF. CDR3 nucleotides: TGTGCCAGCAGCCTAGACAGCCGGGGGTTCTACGAGCAGTACTTC.

The chain combines TRBV5-8 with TRBJ1-1, with 7 bases lining up with TRBD1. The J segment lost 1 base and the V segment lost 0 bases, leaving 9 bases of the junction unmatched. CDR1 and CDR2 from the germline V gene are SGHTS and YDEGEE. The CDR3 has 17 amino acids. CDR3 sequence (DNA): TGTGCCAGCAGCTTGGTACGGGGACAGATTTGGAACACTGAAGCTTTCTTT. Translating it yields CASSLVRGQIWNTEAFF.

The chain combines TRBV9 with TRBJ2-7; 9 bases line up with TRBD1. The V gene's germline CDR1 is SGDLS and CDR2 YYNGEE. J was trimmed by 3 bases and V by 1 base; bases with no gene match: 8. The CDR3 is 16 amino acids. The CDR3 DNA reads TGTGCCAGCAGCGTACTTCGACAGGGGGGTCGCTACGAGCAGTACTTC. Protein product: CASSVLRQGGRYEQYF.

V and J are TRBV4-1 and TRBJ2-5; D is undetermined. Germline lookup yields CDR1 MGHRA and CDR2 YSYEKL. The CDR3 contains 15 residues. V lost 0 bases, J lost 1 base, and 9 bases lay in between. The CDR3 DNA sequence: TGCGCCAGCAGCCAAGAGAGGCGGAGCCAAGAGACCCAGTACTTC. Its translation is CASSQERRSQETQYF.

V and J are TRBV7-8 and TRBJ2-7; D is unclear. CDR3 length: 14 amino acids. Germline lookup yields CDR1 SGHVS and CDR2 FQNEAQ. The V end lost 5 bases, the J end lost 0 bases, and 11 bases lay between the germline ends. CDR3 coding DNA: TGTGCCAGCAGCGGCCGGGTCTCCTCCTACGAGCAGTACTTC. It yields the protein CASSGRVSSYEQYF. The variable domain in full, with the rest retrieved from reference TRBV7-8 and TRBJ2-7, is GAGVSQSPRYKVAKRGQDVALRCDPISGHVSLFWYQQALGQGPEFLTYFQNEAQLDKSGLPSDRFFAERPEGSVSTLKIQRTQQEDSAVYLCASSGRVSSYEQYFGPGTRLTVT.

Comments on this clone: Germline and junction disagree at one end, which may indicate a read error. The chain uses TRBV2 and TRBJ1-4; no clear D. The CDR3 covers 15 residues. Germline assignment: CDR1 SNHLY and CDR2 FYNNEI. The chain's CDR3 is CASREDGAYNEKLFF. DNA of the CDR3: TGTGCCAGCAGGGAAGACGGTGCTTATAATGAAAAACTGTTTTTT. Based on the CDR3 plus reference TRBV2 and TRBJ1-4, the full variable domain is EPEVTQTPSHQVTQMGQEVILRCVPISNHLYFYWYRQILGQKVEFLVSFYNNEISEKSEIFDDQFSVERPDGSNFTLKIRSTKLEDSAMYFCASREDGAYNEKLFFGSGTQLSVL.

The chain joins TRBV5-4 to TRBJ1-4; D is ambiguous. The CDR3 sequence is 17 residues long. V shed 3 bases and J shed 5 bases, with 20 bases lying between them. Germline CDR1 SGHNT, CDR2 YYREEE (reference sequence). The CDR3 here is CASSSRRQTGGNEKLFF. DNA of the CDR3: TGTGCCAGCAGCTCCAGGAGGCAGACCGGAGGGAATGAAAAACTGTTTTTT.

The rearrangement links TRBV6-5 to TRBJ2-7; D ambiguous. This CDR3 region has 12 residues. Germline V gene sequence: CDR1 MNHEY, CDR2 SVGAGI. V was shortened by 8 bases and J by 0 bases, with 8 bases between the two germline ends. The CDR3 bases are TGTGCCAGCGGGCCGAGCTCCTACGAGCAGTACTTC. This translates into CASGPSSYEQYF.